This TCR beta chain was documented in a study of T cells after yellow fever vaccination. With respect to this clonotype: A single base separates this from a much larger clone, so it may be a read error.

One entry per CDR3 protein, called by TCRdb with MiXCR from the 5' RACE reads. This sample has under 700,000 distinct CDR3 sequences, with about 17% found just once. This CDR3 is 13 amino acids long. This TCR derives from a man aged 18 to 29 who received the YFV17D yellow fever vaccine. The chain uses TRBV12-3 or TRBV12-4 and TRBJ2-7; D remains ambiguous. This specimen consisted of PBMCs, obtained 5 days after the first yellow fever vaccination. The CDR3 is CAISLPSSYEQYF. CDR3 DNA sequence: TGTGCCATCAGTTTACCGAGCTCCTACGAGCAGTACTTC.